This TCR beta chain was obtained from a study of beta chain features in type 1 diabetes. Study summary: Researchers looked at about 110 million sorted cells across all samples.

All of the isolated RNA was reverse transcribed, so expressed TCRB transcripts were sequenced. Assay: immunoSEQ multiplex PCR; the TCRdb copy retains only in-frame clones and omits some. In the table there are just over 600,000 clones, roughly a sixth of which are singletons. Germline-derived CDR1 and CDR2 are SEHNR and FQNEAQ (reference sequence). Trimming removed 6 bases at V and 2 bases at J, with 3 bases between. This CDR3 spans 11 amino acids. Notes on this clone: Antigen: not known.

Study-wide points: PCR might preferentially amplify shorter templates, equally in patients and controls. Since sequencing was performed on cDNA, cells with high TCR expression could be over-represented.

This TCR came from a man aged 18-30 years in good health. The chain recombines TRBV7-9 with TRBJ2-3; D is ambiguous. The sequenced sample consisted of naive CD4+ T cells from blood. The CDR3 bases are TGTGCCAGCAGATTCACAGATACGCAGTATTTT. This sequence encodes CASRFTDTQYF. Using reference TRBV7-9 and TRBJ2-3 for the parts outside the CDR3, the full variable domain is DTGVSQNPRHKITKRGQNVTFRCDPISEHNRLYWYRQTLGQGPEFLTYFQNEAQLEKSRLLSDRFSAERPKGSFSTLEIQRTEQGDSAMYLCASRFTDTQYFGPGTRLTVL.